The 30 T cell receptor beta chains reported below all come from one sample, sequenced in a study of cytotoxic CD8 clonotypes in ibrutinib-treated CLL. Sequenced by immunoSEQ multiplex PCR; TCRdb stores in-frame clones only, minus some. The table has fewer than 300,000 clones, 70% to 80% seen once. The material sequenced was PBMCs, taken at disease progression, from a patient treated with ibrutinib. These receptors were obtained from a human donor with chronic lymphocytic leukemia.

V is TRBV7-2 and J is TRBJ1-3; D is uncertain. In germline, CDR1 is SGHTA, CDR2 FQGNSA. The V and J ends lost 1 base and 7 bases respectively, with 8 bases between them. The CDR3 has 13 residues. The CDR3 protein is CASSLVVGNTIYF. CDR3 nucleotide sequence: TGTGCCAGCAGCTTAGTCGTTGGGAACACCATATATTTT.

This chain joins TRBV13 and TRBJ2-7, with 8 bases matching TRBD2. V dropped 4 bases and J dropped 5; count of bases not matched to a gene: 10. Germline loops: CDR1 PRHDT, CDR2 FYEKMQ (reference sequence). The CDR3 length is 15 residues. The CDR3 bases are TGTGCCAGCAGCTACCCCTCGGGAGGGGACCACGAGCAGTACTTC. Translated, it gives CASSYPSGGDHEQYF. The full variable domain, with the rest looked up from reference TRBV13 and TRBJ2-7, is AAGVIQSPRHLIKEKRETATLKCYPIPRHDTVYWYQQGPGQDPQFLISFYEKMQSDKGSIPDRFSAQQFSDYHSELNMSSLELGDSALYFCASSYPSGGDHEQYFGPGTRLTVT.

Only one count was recorded for this clone. The chain employs TRBV18 and TRBJ2-5; 7 nucleotides match TRBD1. This CDR3 comprises 14 residues. Germline V CDR1 and CDR2: KGHSH, LQKENI. Trimming at V came to 2 bases and at J to 1 base, leaving 1 base not matched to a gene. CDR3 nucleotides: TGTGCCAGCTCACCAGACAGGGCCCAAGAGACCCAGTACTTC. This translates into CASSPDRAQETQYF. Together with reference TRBV18 and TRBJ2-5, the CDR3 gives the full variable domain: NAGVMQNPRHLVRRRGQEARLRCSPMKGHSHVYWYRQLPEEGLKFMVYLQKENIIDESGMPKERFSAEFPKEGPSILRIQQVVRGDSAAYFCASSPDRAQETQYFGPGTRLLVL.

V usage is TRBV28 and J usage is TRBJ1-3, with a tentative D call TRBD1 (5 bases). V was clipped by 6 bases and J by 0 bases, with 12 bases between them. Per germline, CDR1 MDHEN and CDR2 SYDVKM. The CDR3 length is 15 residues. CDR3 residues: CASSRQSTSGNTIYF. Written as DNA, the CDR3 is TGTGCCAGCAGCCGACAGTCCACCTCTGGAAACACCATATATTTT. Full variable domain (rest looked up from reference TRBV28 and TRBJ1-3): DVKVTQSSRYLVKRTGEKVFLECVQDMDHENMFWYRQDPGLGLRLIYFSYDVKMKEKGDIPEGYSVSREKKERFSLILESASTNQTSMYLCASSRQSTSGNTIYFGEGSWLTVV.

The V gene is TRBV9, the J gene TRBJ2-1; D is perhaps TRBD2 (5 bases). This CDR3 has 13 residues. Trimming took 3 bases from V and 13 from J, leaving 17 bases between them. Per the germline V gene, CDR1 is SGDLS and CDR2 is YYNGEE. The CDR3, as DNA: TGTGCCAGCAGCGCCCAAATCAGCGGCGTACAGTTCTTC. Its protein is CASSAQISGVQFF.

The V call is TRBV7-6, the J call TRBJ2-1; the match to TRBD2 covers 7 bases. Germline lookup yields CDR1 SGHVS and CDR2 FNYEAQ. V trimming: 0 bases; J trimming: 12 bases; junction bases outside the gene matches: 2. The CDR3 sequence is 12 residues long. The CDR3 protein is CASSLAGGWQFF. Here the CDR3 DNA reads TGTGCCAGCAGCTTAGCGGGGGGGTGGCAGTTCTTC.

This chain links TRBV10-3 with TRBJ2-1, with 12 bases identical to TRBD2. The CDR3 runs to 15 residues. The J segment lost 5 bases and the V segment lost 8 bases, leaving 7 bases of the junction unmatched. Per germline, CDR1 ENHRY and CDR2 SYGVKD. The CDR3 sequence: CAIEPSGRANNEQFF. The DNA for the CDR3 is TGTGCCATCGAACCTAGCGGGAGGGCCAACAATGAGCAGTTCTTC.

The chain is built from TRBV5-1 and TRBJ1-2; 11 nucleotides agree with TRBD1. CDR1 SGHRS and CDR2 YFSETQ come from the germline V gene. J was trimmed by 8 bases and V by 4 bases; bases with no gene match: 7. This CDR3 has 14 residues. The CDR3 reads CASSPDRGPGGYTF. As DNA, the CDR3 is TGCGCCAGCAGCCCGGACAGGGGGCCCGGCGGCTACACCTTC.

V gene TRBV5-4 combines with J gene TRBJ2-7, with 7 bases lining up with TRBD2. The V and J ends lost 3 bases and 5 bases, in that order; junction bases with no gene match: 11. This CDR3 contains 15 residues. Germline V CDR1 and CDR2: SGHNT, YYREEE (reference sequence). The CDR3 reads CASSYDPGLKDEQYF. In DNA, the CDR3 is TGTGCCAGCAGCTACGACCCGGGACTAAAGGACGAGCAGTACTTC.

The rearrangement uses TRBV5-1 and TRBJ2-7, with a possible D match to TRBD2 (5 bases). From germline, CDR1 is SGHRS and CDR2 YFSETQ. Trimming pared 4 bases from V and 3 bases from J, leaving 14 bases between. This CDR3 comprises 14 residues. The DNA for the CDR3 is TGCGCCAGCAGCCCTACTGCCGGGAACTACGAGCAGTACTTC. It encodes CASSPTAGNYEQYF.

This clone showed up just a few times. The genes are TRBV5-1 and TRBJ1-1, with 9 nucleotides matching TRBD1. CDR3 length equals 14 residues. CDR1 SGHRS and CDR2 YFSETQ come from the germline V gene. V gave up 8 bases and J gave up 0 bases; unmatched junction bases: 5. The CDR3 reads CASGTGRMNTEAFF. CDR3 in DNA: TGCGCCAGTGGGACAGGGAGGATGAACACTGAAGCTTTCTTT.

This clone was picked up a small number of times. The chain links TRBV9 to TRBJ1-2; D unclear. This CDR3 has 10 residues. Germline loops: CDR1 SGDLS, CDR2 YYNGEE. V was cut by 6 bases and J by 8 bases, with 8 bases left in between. CDR3 sequence: CASTFDGYTF. In DNA form, the CDR3 reads TGTGCCAGCACCTTCGACGGCTACACCTTC.

This clone was observed a single time. The chain links TRBV19 to TRBJ2-7, with a weak D call TRBD1 (5 bases). V shed 5 bases and J shed 7 bases, with 15 bases lying between them. The CDR3 runs 13 residues. The germline gives CDR1 LNHDA, CDR2 SQIVND (reference sequence). CDR3 bases: TGTGCCAGTAGTGGGGCCCCCTCAGTAGAGCAGTACTTC. As protein: CASSGAPSVEQYF.

J is TRBJ2-2 and V is TRBV7-2; 7 bases line up with TRBD1. CDR1 and CDR2 from the germline V gene are SGHTA and FQGNSA. J was trimmed by 3 bases and V by 4 bases; bases with no gene match: 8. The CDR3 sequence is 16 residues long. CDR3 in amino acids: CASSSDPDRYTGELFF. CDR3 sequence (DNA): TGTGCCAGCAGCTCTGATCCGGACAGGTACACCGGGGAGCTGTTTTTT.

This clone was picked up a small number of times. The chain couples TRBV19 to TRBJ2-2; D is unresolved. V was clipped by 6 bases and J by 6 bases, with 11 bases between them. CDR1 is LNHDA and CDR2 is SQIVND in the germline V gene (reference sequence). This CDR3 is built from 13 residues. The CDR3 coding sequence is TGTGCCAGTAGCGCGAATTTCCCCGGGGAGCTGTTTTTT. Protein: CASSANFPGELFF. Based on the CDR3 plus reference TRBV19 and TRBJ2-2, the full variable domain is DGGITQSPKYLFRKEGQNVTLSCEQNLNHDAMYWYRQDPGQGLRLIYYSQIVNDFQKGDIAEGYSVSREKKESFPLTVTSAQKNPTAFYLCASSANFPGELFFGEGSRLTVL.

This chain connects TRBV9 to TRBJ1-1; 10 bases align to TRBD1. Trimming removed 0 bases from V and 5 bases from J; junction bases left unmatched: 19. There are 20 residues in the CDR3. Germline V gene lookup returns CDR1 SGDLS and CDR2 YYNGEE. CDR3 coding DNA: TGTGCCAGCAGCGTAGCCACCATAAGACAGGGGGCTGAAAGAGGGACTGAAGCTTTCTTT. Amino acids: CASSVATIRQGAERGTEAFF. Complete variable domain (other parts from reference TRBV9 and TRBJ1-1): DSGVTQTPKHLITATGQRVTLRCSPRSGDLSVYWYQQSLDQGLQFLIQYYNGEERAKGNILERFSAQQFPDLHSELNLSSLELGDSALYFCASSVATIRQGAERGTEAFFGQGTRLTVV.

V is TRBV15 and J is TRBJ2-7; D unclear. The CDR3 is made up of 15 amino acids. Germline CDR1 LNHNV, CDR2 YYDKDF (reference sequence). Trimming left V 0 bases short and J 3 bases short, with 12 bases between. The CDR3 region is CATSRDPPTSYEQYF. DNA of the CDR3: TGTGCCACCAGCAGAGATCCCCCGACCAGCTACGAGCAGTACTTC.

V usage is TRBV5-1 and J usage is TRBJ2-1; TRBD2 matches 7 bases. This CDR3 has 15 residues. Trimming cost V 5 bases and J 4 bases; bases outside gene matches: 9. The germline gives CDR1 SGHRS, CDR2 YFSETQ. The CDR3 reads CASSGSGVLYNEQFF. The CDR3 DNA reads as TGCGCCAGCAGTGGGAGCGGGGTACTTTACAATGAGCAGTTCTTC.

CDR3: CASTPSRGHQETQYF. For the CDR3, the DNA is TGTGCCAGTACTCCCTCTCGGGGTCACCAAGAGACCCAGTACTTC. This chain joins TRBV19 and TRBJ2-5, with TRBD2 as a possible D gene (5 bases). The germline CDR1 and CDR2 sequences are LNHDA and SQIVND (reference sequence). Trimming left V 7 bases short and J 0 bases short, with 15 bases between. The CDR3 totals 15 residues. Based on the CDR3 plus reference TRBV19 and TRBJ2-5, the full variable domain is DGGITQSPKYLFRKEGQNVTLSCEQNLNHDAMYWYRQDPGQGLRLIYYSQIVNDFQKGDIAEGYSVSREKKESFPLTVTSAQKNPTAFYLCASTPSRGHQETQYFGPGTRLLVL.

The chain recombines TRBV7-9 with TRBJ1-1; no reliable D call. The germline V and J ends were trimmed by 3 bases and 0 bases, with 8 bases remaining between them. The germline V gene encodes CDR1 SEHNR and CDR2 FQNEAQ (reference sequence). CDR3 length: 14 amino acids. The CDR3 loop is CASSFGRMNTEAFF. CDR3 DNA: TGTGCCAGCAGCTTCGGTCGTATGAACACTGAAGCTTTCTTT.

This chain joins TRBV7-2 and TRBJ2-7; D is unclear. Trimming removed 5 bases from V and 4 bases from J, with 15 bases in between. CDR3 length: 14 amino acids. Germline-derived CDR1 and CDR2 are SGHTA and FQGNSA. The CDR3 sequence: CASSGLAAPYEQYF. The CDR3 DNA reads TGTGCCAGCAGCGGCTTAGCAGCCCCATACGAGCAGTACTTC.

The CDR3 here is CARPRLAGGRDTQYF. The CDR3 coding sequence is TGTGCCAGACCTCGGCTAGCGGGGGGAAGAGATACGCAGTATTTT. The chain carries TRBV7-2 and TRBJ2-3; 11 positions agree with TRBD2. Per germline, CDR1 SGHTA and CDR2 FQGNSA. This CDR3 region has 15 residues. V dropped 9 bases and J dropped 5; count of bases not matched to a gene: 10.

This clone appeared a few times. V gene TRBV5-1 combines with J gene TRBJ2-6, with no clear D. Trimming removed 0 bases at V and 2 bases at J, with 9 bases between. Germline values: CDR1 SGHRS, CDR2 YFSETQ. The CDR3 is 16 amino acids. This chain's CDR3 is CASSLGVYTGANVLTF. The DNA for the CDR3 is TGCGCCAGCAGCTTGGGTGTGTATACTGGGGCCAACGTCCTGACTTTC. Combining the CDR3 with reference TRBV5-1 and TRBJ2-6 gives the whole variable domain KAGVTQTPRYLIKTRGQQVTLSCSPISGHRSVSWYQQTPGQGLQFLFEYFSETQRNKGNFPGRFSGRQFSNSRSEMNVSTLELGDSALYLCASSLGVYTGANVLTFGAGSRLTVL.

The chain links TRBV11-3 to TRBJ2-6; 7 nucleotides align to TRBD2. The CDR3 length is 15 residues. V trimming: 5 bases; J trimming: 0 bases; junction bases outside the gene matches: 1. Per germline, CDR1 SGHNT and CDR2 YENEEA. The CDR3 DNA sequence: TGTGCCAGCAGCCCGGGGGGCTCTGGGGCCAACGTCCTGACTTTC. It encodes CASSPGGSGANVLTF.

The chain combines TRBV29-1 with TRBJ2-5; D call uncertain. Trimming stripped 5 bases from V and 2 bases from J, with 18 bases between. This CDR3 has 15 residues. CDR1 SQVTM and CDR2 ANQGSEA come from the germline V gene. The CDR3 spells CSVKLTSGSQETQYF. The CDR3 coding sequence is TGCAGCGTTAAACTGACGTCGGGCTCGCAAGAGACCCAGTACTTC.

This clone was observed once. The rearrangement links TRBV4-1 to TRBJ2-7; possible D gene TRBD1, 6 bases. CDR3 length: 18 residues. Germline CDR1 is MGHRA and CDR2 is YSYEKL. V dropped 0 bases and J dropped 7 bases, with 25 bases sitting between them. DNA for the CDR3: TGCGCCAGCAGCCAAGATGGTTCAGGGGAAACGGGTTTGGGTGAGCAGTACTTC. Protein: CASSQDGSGETGLGEQYF.

This clone showed up just once. This rearrangement joins TRBV5-6 to TRBJ2-3; no reliable D call. Germline CDR1 and CDR2: SGHDT and YYEEEE. V lost 6 bases and J lost 1, with 9 bases in between. This CDR3 contains 13 residues. The CDR3: CASTALGTDTQYF. For the CDR3, the DNA is TGTGCCAGCACCGCGCTGGGCACAGATACGCAGTATTTT.

This chain links TRBV5-1 with TRBJ2-3, with no clear D. The CDR3 has 14 amino acids. Germline V lookup: CDR1 SGHRS, CDR2 YFSETQ. Trimming left V 0 bases short and J 4 bases short, with 9 bases between. The CDR3 here is CASSLGLSPDTQYF. CDR3 DNA: TGCGCCAGCAGCTTGGGGTTGTCGCCAGATACGCAGTATTTT.

This clone came up a few times. This CDR3 is CASSLVDRVSSPLHF. For the CDR3, the DNA is TGTGCCAGCAGCCTAGTCGACAGGGTGAGTTCACCCCTCCACTTT. The chain carries TRBV5-4 and TRBJ1-6; 7 bases are shared with TRBD1. V gave up 4 bases and J gave up 9 bases; unmatched junction bases: 10. Germline V lookup: CDR1 SGHNT, CDR2 YYREEE (reference sequence). The CDR3 runs 15 residues.

The J gene is TRBJ1-2, the V gene TRBV15, with no clear D. Germline V gene lookup returns CDR1 LNHNV and CDR2 YYDKDF (reference sequence). Between the trimmed V and J ends, which lost 0 bases and 5 bases, there was a span of 13 bases. The CDR3 consists of 15 residues. The CDR3 DNA follows: TGTGCCACCAGCAGAGATAAGATGACGGGGTATGGCTACACCTTC. Protein sequence: CATSRDKMTGYGYTF.